The 17 T cell receptor beta chains below were found in one sample sequenced in a study of cytomegalovirus exposure and HLA in healthy donors. The PCR was carried out with 60 Vbeta primers and 13 Jbeta primers. Sequencing was performed with immunoSEQ multiplex PCR; in TCRdb, only in-frame clones are kept and a portion is missing. The sample carries some 150,000 clones, 78% recorded once. Specimen: PBMCs. All receptors derive from a male donor in good health and CMV-seronegative.

This chain links TRBV7-2 with TRBJ2-4, with 10 nucleotides matching TRBD2. Germline V gene lookup returns CDR1 SGHTA and CDR2 FQGNSA. V shed 1 base and J 7 bases; nucleotides not matched to a gene: 13. The CDR3 loop spans 18 amino acids. CDR3 sequence (DNA): TGTGCCAGCAGCTTAGTGGCTCTAGCGGGGGCAGAGGTGAACATTCAGTACTTC. It specifies CASSLVALAGAEVNIQYF.

This chain connects TRBV30 to TRBJ1-1; 8 positions match TRBD1. Trimming removed 4 bases from V and 11 bases from J; junction bases left unmatched: 15. The CDR3 has 14 residues. The germline V gene has CDR1 GTSNPN and CDR2 SVGIG (reference sequence). CDR3 bases: TGTGCCTGGAATTTAGACAGGGGTGAGGGTTGCGCTTTCTTT. Translating it yields CAWNLDRGEGCAFF.

This clone has only a few counts. Germline is not matched at one junction end, which may reflect a read error. The V and J genes are TRBV15 and TRBJ2-7; TRBD1 is a possible D gene (6 bases). From germline, CDR1 is LNHNV and CDR2 YYDKDF (reference sequence). CDR3 size: 15 residues. DNA of the CDR3: TGTTCCACCAGCAGAGATTTAGGGACAAGGCACGAGCAGTACTTC. As protein: CSTSRDLGTRHEQYF. The whole variable domain, remainder taken from reference TRBV15 and TRBJ2-7, is DAMVIQNPRYQVTQFGKPVTLSCSQTLNHNVMYWYQQKSSQAPKLLFHYYDKDFNNEADTPDNFQSRRPNTSFCFLDIRSPGLGDTAMYLCSTSRDLGTRHEQYFGPGTRLTVT.

The table lists this clone with a count of one. V usage is TRBV18 and J usage is TRBJ2-3, with 7 positions matching TRBD2. Germline assignment: CDR1 KGHSH and CDR2 LQKENI. CDR3 length: 16 amino acids. V lost 3 bases and J lost 3; bases outside the gene matches: 9. CDR3 loop: CASSPQTGRGTDTQYF. CDR3 nucleotides: TGTGCCAGCTCACCCCAGACGGGGAGGGGAACAGATACGCAGTATTTT. Full variable domain (missing parts from reference TRBV18 and TRBJ2-3): NAGVMQNPRHLVRRRGQEARLRCSPMKGHSHVYWYRQLPEEGLKFMVYLQKENIIDESGMPKERFSAEFPKEGPSILRIQQVVRGDSAAYFCASSPQTGRGTDTQYFGPGTRLTVL.

The chain recombines TRBV15 with TRBJ1-1; D is ambiguous. The length of the CDR3 is 14 residues. In germline, CDR1 is LNHNV, CDR2 YYDKDF (reference sequence). V was cut by 6 bases and J by 4 bases, with 15 bases left in between. The CDR3 DNA reads as TGTGCCACCAGGGGGAGCCAGCAAGGCACTGAAGCTTTCTTT. Translating it yields CATRGSQQGTEAFF.

This rearrangement joins TRBV27 to TRBJ1-1; D gene ambiguous. Germline V gives CDR1 MNHEY, CDR2 SMNVEV (reference sequence). The V end was cut by 6 bases, the J end by 0 bases, with 11 bases between. CDR3 size: 14 residues. CDR3 coding DNA: TGTGCCAGCAGAACAGCCCAGGTGAACACTGAAGCTTTCTTT. It codes for CASRTAQVNTEAFF.

This clone was seen a few times. The CDR3 bases are TGTGCTAGTGCCAATTCTAACTATGGCTACACCTTC. Residues: CASANSNYGYTF. The chain is built from TRBV12-5 and TRBJ1-2; D is ambiguous. Per the germline V gene, CDR1 is LGHNT and CDR2 is FRNRAP. V was shortened by 7 bases and J by 0 bases, with 6 bases between the two germline ends. The CDR3 runs 12 residues.

The chain has TRBV13 and TRBJ2-7; 12 bases agree with TRBD2. The germline gives CDR1 PRHDT, CDR2 FYEKMQ (reference sequence). The CDR3 has 16 amino acids. After removal of 1 base from V and 2 bases from J, the junction contained 3 bases not matched to a gene. The CDR3 DNA sequence: TGTGCCAGCAGCTTAGCACTAGCGGGAGGCGCCTACGAGCAGTACTTC. Its translation is CASSLALAGGAYEQYF.

The chain couples TRBV28 to TRBJ1-1; TRBD1 matches 8 bases. Germline V CDR1 and CDR2: MDHEN, SYDVKM. The J segment lost 3 bases and the V segment lost 6 bases, leaving 3 bases of the junction unmatched. CDR3 length equals 13 residues. CDR3 loop: CASSLTGDTEAFF. CDR3 DNA: TGTGCCAGCAGCCTGACAGGGGACACTGAAGCTTTCTTT.

This clone was seen a handful of times. J is TRBJ2-1 and V is TRBV11-3; D remains unclear. The length of the CDR3 is 14 residues. The germline V and J ends were trimmed by 1 base and 3 bases, with 7 bases remaining between them. Per the germline V gene, CDR1 is SGHNT and CDR2 is YENEEA. In nucleotides, the CDR3 is TGTGCCAGCAGCTTAGGGTTCGGCTACAATGAGCAGTTCTTC. Its protein product is CASSLGFGYNEQFF.

Worth noting for this clone: Other DNA sequences in this sample translate to the same CDR3. The chain joins TRBV9 to TRBJ1-1, with TRBD1 as a possible D gene (5 bases). V lost 2 bases, J lost 3 bases, and 5 bases lay in between. The CDR3 runs to 12 residues. Germline CDR1 SGDLS, CDR2 YYNGEE. CDR3 nucleotide sequence: TGTGCCAGCAGCGTGGGGCACACTGAAGCTTTCTTT. Protein: CASSVGHTEAFF.

The V gene is TRBV5-1, the J gene TRBJ2-5, with 11 nucleotides matching TRBD2. The CDR3 has 17 amino acids. Unmatched junction bases numbered 7, after V lost 3 bases and J lost 0 bases. Germline V CDR1 and CDR2: SGHRS, YFSETQ. For the CDR3, the DNA is TGCGCCAGCAGCTGGGGTCTAGCGGGAGGCTACCAAGAGACCCAGTACTTC. Amino acids: CASSWGLAGGYQETQYF.

J is TRBJ1-2 and V is TRBV6-5; D unclear. V lost 8 bases and J lost 0, with 7 bases in between. Germline V gene lookup returns CDR1 MNHEY and CDR2 SVGAGI. This CDR3 spans 12 amino acids. The CDR3 bases are TGTGCCAGCTCGGGGACTAACTATGGCTACACCTTC. Translating gives CASSGTNYGYTF.

This clone was detected once. The chain combines TRBV5-1 with TRBJ2-3; D call uncertain. The CDR3 length is 14 residues. Trimming stripped 0 bases from V and 0 bases from J, with 5 bases between. Germline V gene sequence: CDR1 SGHRS, CDR2 YFSETQ. Written as DNA, the CDR3 is TGCGCCAGCAGCTTGGTACAGAGCACAGATACGCAGTATTTT. It specifies CASSLVQSTDTQYF.

This chain links TRBV27 with TRBJ2-7, with D perhaps TRBD2 (6 bases). CDR1 MNHEY and CDR2 SMNVEV come from the germline V gene (reference sequence). Trimming took off 2 bases at V and 4 bases at J, with 18 bases between the two ends. This CDR3 is built from 16 residues. CDR3 nucleotide sequence: TGTGCCAGCAGTTTAATACGCGGGGTTGGGCTTTACGAGCAGTACTTC. Its protein is CASSLIRGVGLYEQYF.

This chain connects TRBV9 to TRBJ1-2; TRBD1 is a possible D gene (5 bases). The V gene lost 0 bases and the J gene lost 4 bases, with 10 bases spanning the gap. This CDR3 region has 14 residues. Germline loops: CDR1 SGDLS, CDR2 YYNGEE. The CDR3 sequence: CASSVAGGSYGYTF. CDR3 nucleotide sequence: TGTGCCAGCAGCGTAGCGGGGGGAAGCTATGGCTACACCTTC.

The CDR3, as DNA: TGTGCCAGCAGCTTGATCGAAATAGCGGGAGCCGGTGAGCAGTTCTTC. It translates to CASSLIEIAGAGEQFF. V is TRBV5-6 and J is TRBJ2-1; 9 bases agree with TRBD2. The CDR3 length is 16 residues. CDR1 and CDR2 from the germline V gene are SGHDT and YYEEEE. J gave up 9 bases and V 1 base, and 11 bases lay outside the gene matches.